This TCR beta chain was sequenced for a study of identical twins. This clonotype was seen a few times. Its antigen is unknown. Every donor was a healthy Caucasian. TCRdb re-called the 5' RACE reads with MiXCR, one entry per CDR3 protein. The sample yields 450,000 to 650,000 distinct CDR3 sequences, approximately 16% seen once. Study findings and constraints: Abundant beta clonotypes from cord blood had fewer insertions, unlike memory repertoires, which showed none. Compared with unrelated sharing, twin-shared out-of-frame alpha sequences had more low-probability sequences.

The V gene end was trimmed by 4 bases and the J gene end by 0 bases; junction bases not matched to a gene: 8. The germline V gene has CDR1 DFQATT and CDR2 SNEGSKA (reference sequence). The CDR3 spans 16 residues. The same data also went into a second study, on yellow fever vaccine responses in identical twins.

V is TRBV20-1 and J is TRBJ2-1, with TRBD1 identical over 8 bases. Sequenced input: CD4+ T cells sorted from blood. The sequence came from a woman aged 18 to 35 in good health. The CDR3 sequence: CSANPGQVNSYNEQFF. For the CDR3, the DNA is TGCAGTGCTAATCCGGGACAGGTTAACTCCTACAATGAGCAGTTCTTC.